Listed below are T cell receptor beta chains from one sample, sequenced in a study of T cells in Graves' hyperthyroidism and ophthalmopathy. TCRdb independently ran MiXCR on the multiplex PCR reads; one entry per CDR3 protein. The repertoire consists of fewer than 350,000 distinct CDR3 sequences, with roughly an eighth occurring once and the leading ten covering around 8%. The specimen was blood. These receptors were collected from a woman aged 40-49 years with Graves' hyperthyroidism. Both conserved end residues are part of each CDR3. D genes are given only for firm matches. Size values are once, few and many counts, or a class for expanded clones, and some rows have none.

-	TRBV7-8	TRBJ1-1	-	TGTGCCAGCAGCCGCGGACCGAACGCTGAAGCTTTCTTT	CASSRGPNAEAFF
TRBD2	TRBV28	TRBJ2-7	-	TGTGCCAGCAGTTTATATCGGGGGGGCTCGGCCTACGAGCAGTACTTC	CASSLYRGGSAYEQYF
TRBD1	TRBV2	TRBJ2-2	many	TGTGCCAGCAAGGGACAGGGGGCGCTCGGGGAGCTGTTTTTT	CASKGQGALGELFF
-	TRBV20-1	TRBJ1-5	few	TGCAGTGCTAGAGATCGACTAATAAACGGGCAGCCCCAGCATTTT	CSARDRLINGQPQHF
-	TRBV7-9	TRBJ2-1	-	TGTGCCGTAAAGGGGGTACATGAGCAGTTCTTC	CAVKGVHEQFF
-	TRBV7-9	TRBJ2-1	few	TGTGCCAGCAGCCCTACAGGATTTCGACCCCCTTCATACAATGAGCAGTTCTTC	CASSPTGFRPPSYNEQFF
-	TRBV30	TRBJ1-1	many	TGTGCCTGGAGTGTGGAAAGGGTGGGTGAAGCTTTCTTT	CAWSVERVGEAFF
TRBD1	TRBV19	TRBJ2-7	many	TGTGCCAGTAGTGACCCTCGAGGGACAGGGTTACCCGAGCAGTACTTC	CASSDPRGTGLPEQYF
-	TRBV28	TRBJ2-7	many	TGTGCCAGCAGTCGCGGGACTGTGAGCTCCTACGAGCAGTACTTC	CASSRGTVSSYEQYF
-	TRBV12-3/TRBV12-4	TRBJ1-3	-	TGTGCCAGCAGTTTAGACGCATATGGAAACACCATATATTTT	CASSLDAYGNTIYF
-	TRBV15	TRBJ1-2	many	TGTGCCACCAGCAGAGACCCTGACAGTATCTATGGCTACACCTTC	CATSRDPDSIYGYTF
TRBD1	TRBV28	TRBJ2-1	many	TGTGCCAGCAGATCCGGGACAGGGGTGGCTGAGCAGTTCTTC	CASRSGTGVAEQFF
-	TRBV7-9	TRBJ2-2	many	TGTGCCAGCTCGGCGGGAACGAACACCGGGGAGCTGTTTTTT	CASSAGTNTGELFF
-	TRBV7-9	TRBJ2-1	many	TGTGCCAGCAGCTTAGACAGGACTCTAGTGGCCTCCGGTGAGCAGTTCTTC	CASSLDRTLVASGEQFF
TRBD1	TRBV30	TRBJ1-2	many	TGTGCCTGGATTCAGGGGGCGGAGTATGGCTACACCTTC	CAWIQGAEYGYTF
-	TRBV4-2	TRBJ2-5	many	TGTGCCAGCAGCCAGGACGATGCTCAGTACTTC	CASSQDDAQYF
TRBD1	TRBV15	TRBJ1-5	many	TGTGCCACGAGGACAGGGGATCAGCCCCAGCATTTT	CATRTGDQPQHF
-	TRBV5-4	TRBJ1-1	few	TGTGCCAGCAGCTTCCTCGCGTGGGACCGGGACACTGAAGCTTTCTTT	CASSFLAWDRDTEAFF
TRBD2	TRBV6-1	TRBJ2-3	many	TGTGCCAGCAGTGATCAGAATCGCGGGAGGGCGGGGGATTCGCAGTATTTT	CASSDQNRGRAGDSQYF
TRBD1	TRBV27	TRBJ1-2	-	TGTGCCAGCAGGCAAGGACAGGCCCCCTCCTATGGCTACACCTTC	CASRQGQAPSYGYTF
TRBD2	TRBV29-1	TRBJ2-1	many	TGCAGCGTTGCATATCCGACTAGCGGGAGTTCCTACAATGAGCAGTTCTTC	CSVAYPTSGSSYNEQFF
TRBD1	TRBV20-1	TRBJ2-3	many	TGCAGTGCCCTAGACAGGGAAGAGGCAGATACGCAGTATTTT	CSALDREEADTQYF